The rows below give T cell receptor beta chains drawn from one sample of a study of cytomegalovirus exposure and HLA in healthy donors. Assay: immunoSEQ multiplex PCR; the TCRdb copy retains only in-frame clones and omits some. The profile shows fewer than 200,000 clones, 12% of them singletons. The sample taken for sequencing was PBMCs. Receptors were obtained from a man in his fifties or sixties in good health and CMV-seropositive. Each CDR3 is given with its conserved first and last residue. D genes are given only for firm matches. Some rows mark clone size as missing; the rest say once, few, many or name a class of expanded clone.

d_gene	abundance	v_gene	j_gene	CDR3nt	CDR3aa
.	few	TRBV9	TRBJ2-3	TGTGCCAGCAGCCCAGAGACCGGGACTGTCACAGATACGCAGTATTTT	CASSPETGTVTDTQYF
TRBD1	.	TRBV5-6	TRBJ2-3	TGTGCCAGCAGCTTACAGGGGACAGATACGCAATATTTT	CASSLQGTDTQYF
TRBD1	.	TRBV6-5	TRBJ1-4	TGTGCCACCTTGGGGCAGGGGGATGAAAAACTGTTTTTT	CATLGQGDEKLFF
.	.	TRBV18	TRBJ2-7	TGTGCCAGCTCACCTACAGGACGCTACGAGCAGTACTTC	CASSPTGRYEQYF
.	few	TRBV4-3	TRBJ1-1	TGCGCCAGCAGCCAAGGGCTCGCAGGCATGAACACTGAAGCTTTCTTT	CASSQGLAGMNTEAFF
.	few	TRBV11-3	TRBJ1-4	TGTGCCAGCAGCCCTAGCTTGTCCCTGGGTAATGAAAAACTGTTTTTT	CASSPSLSLGNEKLFF
.	few	TRBV9	TRBJ1-2	TGTGCCAGCAGTGATAACCGGGTCTCCACCTATGGCTACACCTTC	CASSDNRVSTYGYTF
TRBD1	.	TRBV5-1	TRBJ2-5	TGCGCCAGCAGCTTGTTGAGGGGGCAGGGAGAGACCCAGTACTTC	CASSLLRGQGETQYF
.	.	TRBV11-2	TRBJ1-2	TGTGCCAGCAGCTCTGGGGGGGTCTATGGCTACACCTTC	CASSSGGVYGYTF
.	few	TRBV7-9	TRBJ1-2	TGTGCCAGCAGCCCCGGACAGAGGAATGGCTACACCTTC	CASSPGQRNGYTF
.	few	TRBV9	TRBJ1-1	TGTGCCAGCAGCGTAGACAGGAACACTGAAGCTTTCTTT	CASSVDRNTEAFF
.	few	TRBV5-1	TRBJ1-1	TGCGCCAGCAGCTTGGCACAGAGGGACACTGAAGCTTTCTTT	CASSLAQRDTEAFF
.	.	TRBV7-2	TRBJ2-1	TGTGCCAGCAGCTTAGAGGAGCGAGGCAATGAGCAGTTCTTC	CASSLEERGNEQFF
.	.	TRBV4-1	TRBJ1-5	TGCGCCAGCAGCCGATTACAGGGAAGCAATCAGCCCCAGCATTTT	CASSRLQGSNQPQHF
.	few	TRBV19	TRBJ1-2	TGTGCCAGTAGTATGGCCACAAACTATGGCTACACCTTC	CASSMATNYGYTF
.	few	TRBV4-2	TRBJ1-3	TGTGCCAGCAGCTTGACAGCTGGAAACACCATATATTTT	CASSLTAGNTIYF
TRBD1	.	TRBV5-1	TRBJ1-1	TGCGCCAGCAGCTTGGCCCCTACAGGGGCGAACACTGAAGCTTTCTTT	CASSLAPTGANTEAFF